This T cell receptor (beta chain) was recorded in a study of CD8 T cells in Susac syndrome. Random hexamers primed reverse transcription of roughly 0.45 to 1 ug RNA. Via MiXCR, TCRdb re-called the immunoSEQ multiplex PCR reads, giving one row per CDR3 protein. This repertoire shows about 200,000 distinct CDR3 sequences, more than 85% found once; its top ten account for around 0.076%. This CDR3 region has 15 residues. V was trimmed by 3 bases and J by 2 bases, leaving 14 bases between them. CDR1 DFQATT and CDR2 SNEGSKA come from the germline V gene (reference sequence). TCR beta sequencing was performed on blood CD8+ and CD4+ T cells.

The J gene is TRBJ2-1, the V gene TRBV20-1, with D possibly matching TRBD2 (5 bases). The source is a human donor with multiple sclerosis. Sequencing input: CD4+ T cells from PBMCs. This chain's CDR3 is CSASSRGRAYNEQFF. CDR3 in DNA: TGCAGTGCTAGCTCCCGGGGAAGGGCCTACAATGAGCAGTTCTTC.